These 4 T cell receptor beta chains were all obtained from the same sample, sequenced in a study of T cells after posttransplantation cyclophosphamide. Busulfan-fludarabine conditioning, marrow transplant, and cyclophosphamide on days +3 and +4 were administered. This table comes from immunoSEQ multiplex PCR, and its TCRdb copy is limited to in-frame clones, with some not included. The table lists about 40,000 clones, about 90% of them singletons, with about 2.5% in the top ten. The sequencing used PBMCs, collected around 67 days after allogeneic stem cell transplant with posttransplant cyclophosphamide. These receptors were collected from a male patient in his sixties or seventies who received an allogeneic stem cell transplant from a related donor and was CMV-positive. Part of the T cells may come from the graft donor.

V usage is TRBV6-1 and J usage is TRBJ1-5; TRBD1 agrees at 9 bases. CDR1 is MNHNS, CDR2 SASEGT, per germline. The CDR3 is made up of 15 amino acids. The J segment lost 3 bases and the V segment lost 6 bases, leaving 6 bases of the junction unmatched. The CDR3 here is CASRPGTGHNQPQHF. As DNA, the CDR3 is TGTGCCAGCAGACCTGGGACAGGGCACAATCAGCCCCAGCATTTT.

The V and J genes are TRBV18 and TRBJ1-6; 10 bases are a match to TRBD1. CDR1 and CDR2 (germline): KGHSH, LQKENI. V was pared by 3 bases and J by 9 bases, with 14 bases of the junction left unmatched. The CDR3 is 18 amino acids. The DNA of the CDR3 is TGTGCCAGCTCACCTAATGCTGGGGGGACAGGGGAATTTTCACCCCTCCACTTT. Encoded protein: CASSPNAGGTGEFSPLHF.

The CDR3 nucleotides read TGTGCCAGTAGTACGCAGGGGCGTACTGAAGCTTTCTTT. Translation: CASSTQGRTEAFF. This chain uses TRBV19 with TRBJ1-1, with D maybe TRBD1 (6 bases). The CDR3 contains 13 residues. The V gene lost 4 bases and the J gene lost 5 bases, with 11 bases spanning the gap. Looked up from germline, CDR1 is LNHDA and CDR2 is SQIVND (reference sequence).

The chain links TRBV7-6 to TRBJ1-1; perhaps TRBD1 as D (5 bases). CDR3 size: 15 residues. The V and J ends lost 5 bases and 5 bases respectively, with 18 bases between them. CDR1 SGHVS and CDR2 FNYEAQ come from the germline V gene. CDR3 protein: CASSPEKDRGTEAFF. The CDR3 DNA is TGTGCCAGCAGCCCCGAGAAGGATAGGGGAACTGAAGCTTTCTTT.